This T cell receptor beta chain was recorded in a study of shared clonotypes between healthy human individuals. General observations from the study: Only blood was sampled, and tissue TCR repertoires likely differ from blood ones.

The junction had 4 bases not matched to a gene; V was cut back by 9 bases and J by 4 bases. In germline, CDR1 is ENHRY, CDR2 SYGVKD. The CDR3 runs to 13 residues. Comments on this clone: As yet, its antigen is unknown.

Sequencing used immunoSEQ multiplex PCR; TCRdb keeps in-frame clones, though not all of them. The profile shows roughly 1,500,000 clones, around 98.5% of them singletons. The TCR sequence derives from a man between 25 and 39 years old in good health. This chain uses TRBV10-3 with TRBJ2-2; 8 bases align to TRBD2. The sequenced sample was naive CD4+ T cells sorted from blood. Noted subset: CD45RA+ positively selected. Here the CDR3 reads CAMKRESTGELFF. The CDR3 DNA sequence: TGTGCCATGAAGCGGGAGTCCACCGGGGAGCTGTTTTTT.